This T cell receptor (beta chain) was documented in a study of shared clonotypes between healthy human individuals (dated by TCRdb to the early 2020s). Context from the whole study: Two women and a few men aged 18 to 49 years were included in the cohort. Between about 0.8 and 8.9 billion PBMCs per donor were obtained by leukapheresis. To increase sequencing depth and limit assay-specific biases, TCR repertoire library preparation and sequencing were carried out by different laboratories using diverse techniques. Blood TCR repertoires of several healthy adults were deeply sequenced to estimate repertoire size and the extent of clonotype sharing between individuals.

Healthy HIV-negative adults with no recently reported acute infections or vaccinations were included as donors. Only Caucasian adults living in Nashville, Tennessee, USA were represented among the donors. For unsorted samples, around 90 million PBMCs were counted, and genomic DNA was extracted using the QIAamp DNA Blood Mini kit. Blood was obtained by leukapheresis, after which PBMCs were separated by Ficoll-Histopaque density gradient centrifugation and cryopreserved in liquid nitrogen vapor phase. About this clone itself: It lacks a known antigen. The sample holds no much larger clone one base away, and base qualities are not on file.

Results and caveats for the whole study, not just this receptor: Pairwise subsampling indicated that sequencing depth was expected to affect the degree of clonotype sharing among donors. The genetic and exposure-history diversity represented was limited by the small number of donors. Only blood was sampled, and tissue TCR repertoires likely differ from those in blood.

CDR1 and CDR2 (SGHRS, YFSETQ) derive from the germline V gene. V lost 5 bases and J lost 4 bases, and the count of bases not matched to a germline gene is 7. Including the terminal cysteine and phenylalanine, the CDR3 comprises 16 residues. Only the CDR3 DNA stays, 48 bases, in frame from base 1. Using the deep immunoSEQ assay, TCR CDR3 regions were amplified from genomic DNA by multiplex PCR. For each cell subset, the extracted genomic DNA was distributed evenly across all wells of several immunoSEQ 96-well plates, and each plate served as one replicate. For unsorted PBMC, approximately 300 ng of genomic DNA, equivalent to around 30,000 T cell genomes, went into each replicate PCR. Ten immunoSEQ deep assay plates were used to sequence the unsorted PBMC genomic DNA. Purified libraries were quantified with a Qubit 3.0 fluorometer, sized on a Bioanalyzer 2100, and re-quantified with the KAPA Library Quantification kit. Every immunoSEQ 96-well plate was sequenced on a separate single-read 150-cycle Illumina NextSeq 550 flow cell. Processing in the source paper ran as follows. Because the immunoSEQ output held only junctional sequences and lacked quality scores, the filtering could not match the filtering applied to full-length reads. Sequences were annotated with PyIR, a Python wrapper for IgBLAST v1.9, and V/J genes and CDR3 were assigned using IMGT germline references. Reads with weak V/J assignments (E-value above 1e-6), missing CDR3, stop codons, out-of-frame junctions, or ambiguous translated residues were removed. V3J clonotypes were defined as sequences sharing an identical inferred V gene, J gene, and CDR3 amino acid sequence. To compute the percentage overlap between repertoires, the number of shared unique clonotypes was divided by the size of the smaller repertoire. Repertoire richness was assessed with RTK rarefaction, the Chao1 estimator, and Recon v2.1 estimates of unobserved clonotypes. TCRdb took this table from immuneACCESS and kept in-frame rearrangements with V and J called. Such tables lack part of the clones; where checked against another copy, unresolved V genes explain under half of the gap, and the rest is unexplained. The V and J calls and clone size come from that table; D and trimming were worked out from the DNA. Recorded for this sample are roughly 500,000 clones; around 73% of them occurred a single time. Clones ranked in the top ten supply approximately 12% of the sample.

The sequence joins TRBV5-1 to TRBJ2-3, with 13 central nucleotides matching TRBD2. The sequence was obtained from a woman aged 40 to 50 in good health. Some clones in this sample may be carry-over from other donors' samples. The sequenced sample was PBMCs. CDR3 loop: CASSIGTSGDADTQYF. The nucleotide sequence is given as TGCGCCAGCAGTATAGGGACTAGCGGGGATGCAGATACGCAGTATTTT.